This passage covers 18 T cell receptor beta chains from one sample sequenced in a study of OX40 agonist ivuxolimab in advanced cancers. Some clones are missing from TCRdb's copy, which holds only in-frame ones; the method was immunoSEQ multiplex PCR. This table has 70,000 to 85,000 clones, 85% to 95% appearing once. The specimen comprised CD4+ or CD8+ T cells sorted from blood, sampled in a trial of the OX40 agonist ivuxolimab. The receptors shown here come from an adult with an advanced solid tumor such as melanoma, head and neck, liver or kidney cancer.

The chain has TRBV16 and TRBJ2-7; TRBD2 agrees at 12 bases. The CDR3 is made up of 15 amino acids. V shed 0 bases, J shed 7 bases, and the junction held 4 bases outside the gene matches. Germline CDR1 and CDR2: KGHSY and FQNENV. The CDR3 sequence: CASSQSALAGGEQYF. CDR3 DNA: TGTGCCAGCAGCCAATCAGCCCTAGCGGGAGGGGAGCAGTACTTC.

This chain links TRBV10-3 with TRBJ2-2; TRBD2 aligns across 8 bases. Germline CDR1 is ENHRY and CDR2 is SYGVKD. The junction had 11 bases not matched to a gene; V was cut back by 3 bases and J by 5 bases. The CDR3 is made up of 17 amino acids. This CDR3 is CAISESFSGIKTGELFF. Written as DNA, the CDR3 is TGTGCCATCAGTGAATCCTTTAGCGGGATAAAGACCGGGGAGCTGTTTTTT.

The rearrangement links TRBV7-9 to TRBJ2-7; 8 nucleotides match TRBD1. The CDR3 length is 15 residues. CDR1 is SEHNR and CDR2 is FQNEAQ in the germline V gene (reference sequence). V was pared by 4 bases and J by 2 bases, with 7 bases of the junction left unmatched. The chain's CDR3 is CASSSPGQEPYEQYF. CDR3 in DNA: TGTGCCAGCAGCTCACCGGGACAGGAGCCCTACGAGCAGTACTTC.

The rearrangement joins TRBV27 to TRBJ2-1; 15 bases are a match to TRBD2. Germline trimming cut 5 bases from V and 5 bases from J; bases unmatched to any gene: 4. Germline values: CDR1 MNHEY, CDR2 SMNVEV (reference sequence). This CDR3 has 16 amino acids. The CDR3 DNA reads TGTGCCAGCAGTCAAGGGACTAGCGGGAGGCACAATGAGCAGTTCTTC. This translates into CASSQGTSGRHNEQFF.

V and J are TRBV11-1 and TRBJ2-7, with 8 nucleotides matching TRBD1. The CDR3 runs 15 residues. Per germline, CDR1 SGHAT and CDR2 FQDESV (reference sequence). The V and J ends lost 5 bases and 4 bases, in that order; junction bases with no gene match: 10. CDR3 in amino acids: CASSQDRDRPYEQYF. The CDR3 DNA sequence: TGTGCCAGCAGCCAGGACCGGGACAGGCCTTACGAGCAGTACTTC.

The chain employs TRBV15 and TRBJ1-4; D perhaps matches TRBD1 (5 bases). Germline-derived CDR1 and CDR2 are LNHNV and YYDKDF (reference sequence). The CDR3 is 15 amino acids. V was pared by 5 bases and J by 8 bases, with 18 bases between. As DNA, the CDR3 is TGTGCCACCAGCCCTCGTCGGCAGGGTGGGGAAAAACTGTTTTTT. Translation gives CATSPRRQGGEKLFF.

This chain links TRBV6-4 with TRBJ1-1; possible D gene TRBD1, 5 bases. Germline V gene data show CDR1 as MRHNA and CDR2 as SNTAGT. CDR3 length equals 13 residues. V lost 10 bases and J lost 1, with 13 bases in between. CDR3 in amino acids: CATAGRANTEAFF. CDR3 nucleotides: TGTGCCACCGCGGGGCGGGCGAACACTGAAGCTTTCTTT.

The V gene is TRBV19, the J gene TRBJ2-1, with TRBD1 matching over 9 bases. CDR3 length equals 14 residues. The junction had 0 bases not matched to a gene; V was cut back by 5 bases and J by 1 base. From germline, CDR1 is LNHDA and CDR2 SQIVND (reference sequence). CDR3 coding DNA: TGTGCCAGTAGTGGACAGGGGTCCTACAATGAGCAGTTCTTC. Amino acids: CASSGQGSYNEQFF.

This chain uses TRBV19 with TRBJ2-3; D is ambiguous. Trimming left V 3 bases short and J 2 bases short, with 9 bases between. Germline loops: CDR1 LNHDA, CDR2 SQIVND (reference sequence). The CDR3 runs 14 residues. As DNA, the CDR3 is TGTGCCAGTAGTATTCTTGGGTCCACAGATACGCAGTATTTT. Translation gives CASSILGSTDTQYF.

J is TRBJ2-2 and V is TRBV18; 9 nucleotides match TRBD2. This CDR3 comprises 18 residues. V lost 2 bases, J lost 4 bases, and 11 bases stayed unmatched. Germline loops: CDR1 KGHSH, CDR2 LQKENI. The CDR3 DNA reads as TGTGCCAGCTCACCATCGATTGCGGGAGGGCCGAGCACCGGGGAGCTGTTTTTT. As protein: CASSPSIAGGPSTGELFF. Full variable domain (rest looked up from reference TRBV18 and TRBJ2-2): NAGVMQNPRHLVRRRGQEARLRCSPMKGHSHVYWYRQLPEEGLKFMVYLQKENIIDESGMPKERFSAEFPKEGPSILRIQQVVRGDSAAYFCASSPSIAGGPSTGELFFGEGSRLTVL.

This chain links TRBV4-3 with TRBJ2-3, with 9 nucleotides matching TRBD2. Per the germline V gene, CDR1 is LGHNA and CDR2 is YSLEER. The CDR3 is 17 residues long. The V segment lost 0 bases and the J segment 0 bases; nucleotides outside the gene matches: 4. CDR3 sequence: CASSQDGSGRSTDTQYF. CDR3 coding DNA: TGCGCCAGCAGCCAAGATGGGAGCGGGAGGAGCACAGATACGCAGTATTTT.

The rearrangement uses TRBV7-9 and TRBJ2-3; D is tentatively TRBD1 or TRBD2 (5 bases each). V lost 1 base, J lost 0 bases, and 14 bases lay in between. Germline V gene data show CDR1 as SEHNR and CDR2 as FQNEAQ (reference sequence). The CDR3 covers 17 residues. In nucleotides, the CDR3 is TGTGCCAGCAGCTTAGTAGGATTGGGACCTAGCACAGATACGCAGTATTTT. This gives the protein CASSLVGLGPSTDTQYF.

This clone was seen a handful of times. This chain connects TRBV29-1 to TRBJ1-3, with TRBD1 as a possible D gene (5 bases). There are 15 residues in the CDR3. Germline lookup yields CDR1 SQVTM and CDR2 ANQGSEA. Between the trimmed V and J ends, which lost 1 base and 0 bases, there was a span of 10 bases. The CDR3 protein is CSVEGQGSSGNTIYF. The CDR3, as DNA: TGCAGCGTTGAAGGGCAGGGATCCTCTGGAAACACCATATATTTT.

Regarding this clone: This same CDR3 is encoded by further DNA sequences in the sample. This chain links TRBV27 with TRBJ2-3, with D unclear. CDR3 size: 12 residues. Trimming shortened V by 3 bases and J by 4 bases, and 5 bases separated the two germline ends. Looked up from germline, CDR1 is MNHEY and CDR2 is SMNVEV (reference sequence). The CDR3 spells CASSLTPDTQYF. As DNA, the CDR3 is TGTGCCAGCAGTTTGACCCCAGATACGCAGTATTTT.

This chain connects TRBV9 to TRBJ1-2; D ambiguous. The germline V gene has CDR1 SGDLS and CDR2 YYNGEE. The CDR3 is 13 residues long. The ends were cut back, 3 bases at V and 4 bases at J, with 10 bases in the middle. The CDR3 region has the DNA TGTGCCAGCAGCGCAGCCCTGACCTATGGCTACACCTTC. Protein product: CASSAALTYGYTF.

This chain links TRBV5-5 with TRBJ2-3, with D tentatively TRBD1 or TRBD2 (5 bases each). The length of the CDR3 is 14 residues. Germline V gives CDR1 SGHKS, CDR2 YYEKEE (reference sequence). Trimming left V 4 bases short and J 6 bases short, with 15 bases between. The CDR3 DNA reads TGTGCCAGCAGCCAAGGGACGGTTCCCGATACGCAGTATTTT. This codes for CASSQGTVPDTQYF.

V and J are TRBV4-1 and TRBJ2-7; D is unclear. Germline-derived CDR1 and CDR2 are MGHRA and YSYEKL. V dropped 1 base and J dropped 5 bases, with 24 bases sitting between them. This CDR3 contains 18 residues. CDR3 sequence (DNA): TGCGCCAGCAGCCAAGGGGGTACGGGCCAGCGAGGAGTGAACGAGCAGTACTTC. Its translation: CASSQGGTGQRGVNEQYF.

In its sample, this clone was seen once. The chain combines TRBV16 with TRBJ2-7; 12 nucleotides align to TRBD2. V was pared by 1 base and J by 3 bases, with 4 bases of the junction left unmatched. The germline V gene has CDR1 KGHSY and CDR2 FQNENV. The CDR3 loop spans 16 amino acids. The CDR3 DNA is TGTGCCAGCAGCCAATTCAGGACTAGCGGGAACTACGAGCAGTACTTC. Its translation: CASSQFRTSGNYEQYF.